This section outlines one TCR beta chain sequence together with its context. Its antigen is unknown. These data are taken from a study of CD39 and CD103 CD8 tumor-infiltrating T cells. General study results and limits: Top 30 DP CD8 TIL clonotypes covered about 56-90% of repertoire.

Assay: immunoSEQ multiplex PCR; the TCRdb copy retains only in-frame clones and omits some. The sample includes about 15,000 clones, 75% to 95% of them seen just once. V shed 4 bases and J 4 bases; nucleotides not matched to a gene: 2. The germline CDR1 and CDR2 sequences are MNHEY and SMNVEV (reference sequence). CDR3 size: 13 residues. Sample: CD8+ T cells sorted from blood. Subset indicated: total memory CD8 T cells (CD45RA-CCR7+/-) from blood or uninvolved lymph node. This chain joins TRBV27 and TRBJ1-2; 8 positions match TRBD1. The clonotype originates from a human donor with head and neck squamous cell carcinoma. The CDR3 is CASSSTGGYGYTF. DNA for the CDR3: TGTGCCAGCAGTTCTACAGGGGGCTATGGCTACACCTTC.